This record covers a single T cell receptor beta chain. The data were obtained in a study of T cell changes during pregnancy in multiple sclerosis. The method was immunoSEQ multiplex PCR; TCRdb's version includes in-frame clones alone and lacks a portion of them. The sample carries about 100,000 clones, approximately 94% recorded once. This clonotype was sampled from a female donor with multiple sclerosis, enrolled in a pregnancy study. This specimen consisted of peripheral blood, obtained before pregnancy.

The CDR3 is CASSSTAMNTEAFF. CDR3 bases: TGTGCCAGCAGTTCGACAGCTATGAACACTGAAGCTTTCTTT. The J gene is TRBJ1-1, the V gene TRBV28; D perhaps matches TRBD1 (5 bases). Germline V gene sequence: CDR1 MDHEN, CDR2 SYDVKM. CDR3 size: 14 residues. Trimming took 4 bases from V and 0 from J, leaving 9 bases between them. The complete variable domain, with remaining parts taken from reference TRBV28 and TRBJ1-1, reads DVKVTQSSRYLVKRTGEKVFLECVQDMDHENMFWYRQDPGLGLRLIYFSYDVKMKEKGDIPEGYSVSREKKERFSLILESASTNQTSMYLCASSSTAMNTEAFFGQGTRLTVV.